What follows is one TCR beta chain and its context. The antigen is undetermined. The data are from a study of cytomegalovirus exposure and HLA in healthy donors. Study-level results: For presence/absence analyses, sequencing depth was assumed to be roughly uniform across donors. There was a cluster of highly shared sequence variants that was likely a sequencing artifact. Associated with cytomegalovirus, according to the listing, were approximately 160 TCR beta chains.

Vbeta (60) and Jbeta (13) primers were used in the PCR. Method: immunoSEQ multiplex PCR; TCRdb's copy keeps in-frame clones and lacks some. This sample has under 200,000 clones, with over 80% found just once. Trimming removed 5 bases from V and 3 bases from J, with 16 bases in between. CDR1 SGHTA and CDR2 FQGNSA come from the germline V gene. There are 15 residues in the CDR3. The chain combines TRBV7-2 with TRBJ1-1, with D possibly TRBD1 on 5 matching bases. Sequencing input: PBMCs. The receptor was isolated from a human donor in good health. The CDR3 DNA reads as TGTGCCAGCAGCCCCCGTGGGGGGTTTCACACTGAAGCTTTCTTT. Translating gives CASSPRGGFHTEAFF.